These 32 T cell receptor beta chains came from one sample sequenced in a study of Graves' ophthalmopathy and Graves' hyperthyroidism (dated by TCRdb to 2016 to 2019). The sequencer listed for this sample is Illumina HiSeq 2000. TCR beta CDR3 regions were amplified from RNA transcripts for repertoire sequencing. The first round was an RT-PCR using HTBI primers with the Qiagen OneStep RT-PCR kit, and this first round was followed by a second-round multiplex PCR, then size selection and purification. In TCRdb, the public reads were trimmed at Q25 with fastp and aligned with MiXCR, with productive beta chains retained. Each record represents a unique CDR3 protein, reported with the most common genes and DNA among its rows. Here the sample has about 700,000 distinct CDR3 sequences; 40% occur a single time. The top ten hold 44% of the sample. Sequences were obtained from peripheral blood. Receptor source: an adult man with Graves' ophthalmopathy.

This chain connects TRBV10-3 to TRBJ2-5, with unresolved D. Deletions cut 2 bases from V and 13 bases from J, with 5 bases between. Germline V gives CDR1 ENHRY, CDR2 SYGVKD. CDR3 length: 9 amino acids. This chain's CDR3 is CAISEPRYF. The CDR3, as DNA: TGTGCCATCAGTGAGCCACGGTACTTC.

A note on this clonotype: A read error may produce the germline difference seen at one junction end. The gene calls are TRBV2 and TRBJ2-7; 9 positions match TRBD1. The CDR3 is made up of 11 amino acids. Germline V gene lookup returns CDR1 SNHLY and CDR2 FYNNEI. The CDR3 coding sequence is TGTGCCAGCACCGACGGGACAGGGAGGGCCTTC. Protein sequence: CASTDGTGRAF. Combining the CDR3 with reference TRBV2 and TRBJ2-7 gives the whole variable domain EPEVTQTPSHQVTQMGQEVILRCVPISNHLYFYWYRQILGQKVEFLVSFYNNEISEKSEIFDDQFSVERPDGSNFTLKIRSTKLEDSAMYFCASTDGTGRAFGPGTRLTVT.

This clonotype has a count of ten or more. The chain employs TRBV2 and TRBJ2-7; TRBD2 might be the D (5 bases). Germline V gene sequence: CDR1 SNHLY, CDR2 FYNNEI. Deletions cut 4 bases from V and 2 bases from J, with 9 bases between. This CDR3 is 13 amino acids long. Written as DNA, the CDR3 is TGTGCCAGCAGTGTCGGGGTAACCTACGAGCAGTACTTC. Translating it yields CASSVGVTYEQYF.

This clonotype showed up just a few times. The chain uses TRBV7-2 and TRBJ1-6; 9 nucleotides line up with TRBD1. With 4 bases clipped from V and 10 bases from J, the junction kept 8 bases outside the gene matches. The CDR3 loop spans 15 amino acids. Germline V gene lookup returns CDR1 SGHTA and CDR2 FQGNSA. The CDR3 protein is CASSSSGTGRSPLHF. In DNA form, the CDR3 reads TGTGCCAGCAGCTCGTCCGGGACAGGGAGGTCACCCCTCCACTTT.

The table lists this clonotype with many counts. This chain connects TRBV7-2 to TRBJ1-4; D is ambiguous. CDR1 is SGHTA, CDR2 FQGNSA, per germline. V gave up 4 bases and J gave up 7 bases, with 10 bases separating them. CDR3 length: 13 residues. The CDR3 sequence: CASSSRAGEKLFF. The CDR3 DNA is TGTGCCAGCAGCTCAAGGGCGGGTGAAAAACTGTTTTTT.

This clonotype occurred once. The chain employs TRBV29-1 and TRBJ1-2; 11 bases map to TRBD1. Germline V CDR1 and CDR2: SQVTM, ANQGSEA. The length of the CDR3 is 13 residues. Trimming took 6 bases from V and 5 from J; bases not matched to a gene: 5. CDR3 amino acids: CSVGTGGRYGYTF. The CDR3 DNA is TGCAGCGTGGGGACAGGGGGACGGTATGGCTACACCTTC.

This clonotype was seen only a few times. This chain joins TRBV2 and TRBJ2-5; maybe TRBD1 (5 bases). The germline CDR1 and CDR2 sequences are SNHLY and FYNNEI. V lost 2 bases and J 6 bases, leaving 16 bases between the germline ends. The CDR3 consists of 15 residues. CDR3 DNA: TGTGCCAGCAGTGAAAGGACAAAGCTTCGGAAGACCCAGTACTTC. Protein product: CASSERTKLRKTQYF.

This clonotype came up many times. V usage is TRBV10-3 and J usage is TRBJ2-7; the match to TRBD1 covers 7 bases. The CDR3 extends over 12 amino acids. From germline, CDR1 is ENHRY and CDR2 SYGVKD. Trimming took 10 bases from V and 5 from J; bases not matched to a gene: 8. The CDR3 DNA follows: TGTGCCACGACAGGGATAAGCAACGAGCAGTACTTC. It is translated as CATTGISNEQYF.

The chain couples TRBV5-8 to TRBJ2-7; 11 bases agree with TRBD1. Germline loops: CDR1 SGHTS, CDR2 YDEGEE. The V gene end was trimmed by 0 bases and the J gene end by 2 bases; junction bases not matched to a gene: 1. The CDR3 spans 15 residues. The CDR3 spells CASSLVGQGAYEQYF. In DNA form, the CDR3 reads TGTGCCAGCAGCTTGGTGGGACAGGGGGCCTACGAGCAGTACTTC.

V usage is TRBV29-1 and J usage is TRBJ1-1; 7 bases are shared with TRBD1. J lost 4 bases, V lost 8 bases, and 7 bases had no gene match. Germline values: CDR1 SQVTM, CDR2 ANQGSEA. CDR3 length: 12 residues. The CDR3, as DNA: TGCAGCTACCAGGGGGGTCGCACTGAAGCTTTCTTT. Translating gives CSYQGGRTEAFF.

This clonotype was picked up many times. The chain carries TRBV2 and TRBJ1-5; possibly TRBD1 for D (6 bases). With 5 bases removed from V and 2 bases from J, the gap between germline ends came to 13 bases. Germline V gene data show CDR1 as SNHLY and CDR2 as FYNNEI. This CDR3 comprises 15 residues. Written as DNA, the CDR3 is TGTGCCAGCAGTTCCGCGGGGGCAGGCAATCAGCCCCAGCATTTT. This encodes CASSSAGAGNQPQHF. The whole variable domain, remainder taken from reference TRBV2 and TRBJ1-5, is EPEVTQTPSHQVTQMGQEVILRCVPISNHLYFYWYRQILGQKVEFLVSFYNNEISEKSEIFDDQFSVERPDGSNFTLKIRSTKLEDSAMYFCASSSAGAGNQPQHFGDGTRLSIL.

This sequence joins TRBV6-6 and TRBJ2-7; D possibly corresponds to TRBD2 (6 bases). Germline-derived CDR1 and CDR2 are MNHNY and SVGAGI (reference sequence). The V end was cut by 7 bases, the J end by 2 bases, with 15 bases between. There are 14 residues in the CDR3. CDR3 nucleotides: TGTGCCAGCATCGCGGGACCGCAAGCCTACGAGCAGTACTTC. Translating it yields CASIAGPQAYEQYF.

J is TRBJ1-4 and V is TRBV7-9; D is unresolved. Trimming stripped 6 bases from V and 0 bases from J, with 14 bases between. Germline V gives CDR1 SEHNR, CDR2 FQNEAQ (reference sequence). The CDR3 spans 16 residues. The CDR3: CASSFISVATNEKLFF. For the CDR3, the DNA is TGTGCCAGCAGTTTTATCTCGGTTGCAACTAATGAAAAACTGTTTTTT.

This clonotype was seen at least ten times. The chain is built from TRBV25-1 and TRBJ2-7; 12 bases align to TRBD2. Germline CDR1 MGHDK, CDR2 SYGVNS. The CDR3 length is 15 residues. V gave up 4 bases and J gave up 3 bases; unmatched junction bases: 4. The CDR3 coding sequence is TGTGCCAGCAGTGCTAGCGGGGGGGCGCGCTACGAGCAGTACTTC. Its translation is CASSASGGARYEQYF.

The V and J genes are TRBV24-1 and TRBJ1-4, with unresolved D. The germline gives CDR1 KGHDR, CDR2 SFDVKD. Trimming removed 5 bases from V and 11 bases from J, with 5 bases in between. The CDR3 has 10 residues. In DNA form, the CDR3 reads TGTGCCACCAGTGGCGGGAAACTGTTTTTT. This gives the protein CATSGGKLFF.

The genes are TRBV12-1 and TRBJ2-2. TRBV12-1 corresponds to a pseudogene. This CDR3 spans 14 amino acids. DNA for the CDR3: TGTGCCAGCAGCTTTGCGCGGACGTCCGGGGAGCTGTTTTTT. Translating it yields CASSFARTSGELFF.

Ten or more counts support this clonotype. The V call is TRBV7-9, the J call TRBJ1-2, with D possibly TRBD1 on 6 matching bases. The V end lost 5 bases, the J end lost 5 bases, and 18 bases lay between the germline ends. The V gene's germline CDR1 is SEHNR and CDR2 FQNEAQ (reference sequence). CDR3 length: 15 amino acids. The CDR3, as DNA: TGTGCCAGCAGCATCACCTACAGGGTGGAGTATGGCTACACCTTC. It codes for CASSITYRVEYGYTF. The full variable domain, completed using reference TRBV7-9 and TRBJ1-2, is DTGVSQNPRHKITKRGQNVTFRCDPISEHNRLYWYRQTLGQGPEFLTYFQNEAQLEKSRLLSDRFSAERPKGSFSTLEIQRTEQGDSAMYLCASSITYRVEYGYTFGSGTRLTVV.

The rearrangement uses TRBV20-1 and TRBJ2-5; TRBD2 aligns across 16 bases. The CDR3 is made up of 15 amino acids. With V trimmed by 3 bases and J by 5 bases, 3 bases remained unmatched. CDR1 and CDR2 from the germline V gene are DFQATT and SNEGSKA (reference sequence). CDR3 residues: CSASGTSGRVETQYF. The CDR3 nucleotides are TGCAGTGCTAGTGGGACTAGCGGGAGGGTGGAGACCCAGTACTTC.

This clonotype was counted only a few times. The chain couples TRBV7-9 to TRBJ1-1; the match to TRBD1 covers 7 bases. The ends lost 5 bases at V and 1 base at J; junction bases unmatched: 7. CDR1 SEHNR and CDR2 FQNEAQ come from the germline V gene (reference sequence). CDR3 length: 15 residues. The CDR3 nucleotides read TGTGCCAGCAGCACGGACAGGCTACAGAACACTGAAGCTTTCTTT. Encoded protein: CASSTDRLQNTEAFF.

This clonotype turned up a few times. J is TRBJ2-7 and V is TRBV2; TRBD1 matches at 8 bases. V lost 4 bases and J lost 6; bases outside the gene matches: 5. The CDR3 runs 13 residues. Germline CDR1 reads SNHLY; CDR2 reads FYNNEI. CDR3 sequence: CASSVQGATEQYF. The CDR3 region has the DNA TGTGCCAGCAGTGTTCAGGGGGCGACCGAGCAGTACTTC.

This clonotype was seen only a few times. This chain uses TRBV20-1 with TRBJ1-2, with D tentatively TRBD1 (6 bases). V shed 6 bases and J shed 0 bases, with 14 bases lying between them. Germline CDR1 and CDR2: DFQATT and SNEGSKA (reference sequence). CDR3 size: 14 residues. The DNA for the CDR3 is TGCAGTGCAAGACAGGCCCTAGCTAACTATGGCTACACCTTC. It encodes CSARQALANYGYTF.

For this clonotype: Its ends do not fully match the called genes, so a read error is possible. The rearrangement uses TRBV7-9 and TRBJ2-7; 11 bases are a match to TRBD2. CDR1 SEHNR and CDR2 FQNEAQ come from the germline V gene (reference sequence). The CDR3 runs to 16 residues. As DNA, the CDR3 is TGTGCCAGCAGCTTGACACTAGCGGGAGCCTCCTACGAGCAGCACTTC. Its translation: CASSLTLAGASYEQHF.

The chain links TRBV7-2 to TRBJ2-1; D is unclear. CDR1 and CDR2 (germline): SGHTA, FQGNSA. The CDR3 covers 12 residues. Trimming shortened V by 5 bases and J by 9 bases, and 11 bases separated the two germline ends. The DNA of the CDR3 is TGTGCCAGCAGCCCACGACGTGGTGAGCAGTTCTTC. Amino acid sequence: CASSPRRGEQFF.

This clonotype was recorded only once. The CDR3 does not close with the conserved phenylalanine or tryptophan, likely indicating a read error. The chain joins TRBV2 to TRBJ2-6, with D uncertain. CDR1 is SNHLY, CDR2 FYNNEI, per germline. The CDR3 extends over 14 amino acids. V lost 6 bases, J lost 0 bases, and 6 bases lay in between. CDR3 DNA sequence: TGTGCCAGCAGCCAAGACTCTGGGGCCAACGTCCTGACTCTC. Its protein is CASSQDSGANVLTL.

The chain joins TRBV12-3 or TRBV12-4 to TRBJ2-7; 11 positions match TRBD1. Unmatched junction bases numbered 5, after V lost 5 bases and J lost 2 bases. The CDR3 spans 15 residues. Here the CDR3 DNA reads TGTGCCAGCAGTCAAGGGGACAGGGGGACCTACGAGCAGTACTTC. It encodes CASSQGDRGTYEQYF.

This clonotype appeared many times. The V call is TRBV2, the J call TRBJ2-2; 8 bases match TRBD2. There are 16 residues in the CDR3. The V gene end was trimmed by 1 base and the J gene end by 4 bases; junction bases not matched to a gene: 5. Germline lookup yields CDR1 SNHLY and CDR2 FYNNEI. The CDR3 DNA is TGTGCCAGCAGTGAAGAAGCGGGAGTCCTCACCGGGGAGCTGTTTTTT. It yields the protein CASSEEAGVLTGELFF.

The V and J genes are TRBV11-1 and TRBJ1-5; maybe TRBD1 (5 bases). Germline V gene sequence: CDR1 SGHAT, CDR2 FQDESV (reference sequence). There are 15 residues in the CDR3. The V end lost 5 bases, the J end lost 2 bases, and 13 bases lay between the germline ends. For the CDR3, the DNA is TGTGCCAGCAGCCTAGGGGTAAATGGCAATCAGCCCCAGCATTTT. Protein: CASSLGVNGNQPQHF. Filled out from reference TRBV11-1 and TRBJ1-5, the complete variable domain reads EAEVAQSPRYKITEKSQAVAFWCDPISGHATLYWYRQILGQGPELLVQFQDESVVDDSQLPKDRFSAERLKGVDSTLKIQPAELGDSAMYLCASSLGVNGNQPQHFGDGTRLSIL.

In this sample, this clonotype turned up many times. The chain employs TRBV29-1 and TRBJ1-1; D unresolved. The CDR3 runs 13 residues. Germline lookup yields CDR1 SQVTM and CDR2 ANQGSEA. Trimming removed 3 bases from V and 0 bases from J, with 8 bases in between. CDR3: CSVESPVNTEAFF. The CDR3 DNA sequence: TGCAGCGTTGAGTCCCCGGTGAACACTGAAGCTTTCTTT.

Regarding this clonotype: A much more abundant neighbour one base away suggests this may be a read error. The chain uses TRBV29-1 and TRBJ2-6; no clear D. Trimming cost V 2 bases and J 0 bases, with 11 bases left between them. CDR3 length: 16 amino acids. Germline V CDR1 and CDR2: SQVTM, ANQGSEA. For the CDR3, the DNA is TGCAGCGTTGAAATCGTCCAAAACTCTGGGGCCAACGTCCTGACTTTC. The encoded protein is CSVEIVQNSGANVLTF. The whole variable domain, remainder taken from reference TRBV29-1 and TRBJ2-6, is SAVISQKPSRDICQRGTSLTIQCQVDSQVTMMFWYRQQPGQSLTLIATANQGSEATYESGFVIDKFPISRPNLTFSTLTVSNMSPEDSSIYLCSVEIVQNSGANVLTFGAGSRLTVL.

With regard to this clonotype: With a much larger clone just one base away, this may be a read error. V is TRBV20-1 and J is TRBJ2-5; unclear D gene. Germline-derived CDR1 and CDR2 are DFQATT and SNEGSKA (reference sequence). The CDR3 consists of 11 residues. V was trimmed by 1 base and J by 3 bases, leaving 3 bases between them. CDR3 loop: CSARVEETQYF. CDR3 bases: TGCAGTGCTAGAGTTGAAGAGACCCAGTACTTC.

The gene calls are TRBV20-1 and TRBJ2-5; D might be TRBD1 or TRBD2, each matching 5 bases. With 2 bases removed from V and 2 bases from J, the gap between germline ends came to 24 bases. The CDR3 covers 18 residues. Per the germline V gene, CDR1 is DFQATT and CDR2 is SNEGSKA (reference sequence). The CDR3 sequence: CSARPLRGASIRQETQYF. CDR3 DNA sequence: TGCAGTGCTAGACCCCTCCGAGGGGCTAGCATACGACAAGAGACCCAGTACTTC.

This chain connects TRBV24-1 to TRBJ2-1; D is possibly TRBD1 (6 bases). CDR1 KGHDR and CDR2 SFDVKD come from the germline V gene. The CDR3 is 15 amino acids. V lost 1 base and J lost 7, with 13 bases in between. The CDR3 DNA reads as TGTGCCACCAGTGATTTAGAAACAGGGTTGAATGAGCAGTTCTTC. Its translation: CATSDLETGLNEQFF.